These 25 T cell receptor beta chains were all obtained from the same sample, sequenced in a study of blood T cell repertoires in COVID-19. Assay used: immunoSEQ multiplex PCR; TCRdb lists only in-frame clones, some missing. The table has fewer than 300,000 clones, roughly 90% seen once. The sequencing sample was made of peripheral blood. These receptors originate from a man younger than 35 with active or convalescent COVID-19.

The chain links TRBV10-3 to TRBJ1-5; D possibly corresponds to TRBD1 (5 bases). CDR1 is ENHRY and CDR2 is SYGVKD in the germline V gene. Trimming took 5 bases from V and 2 from J, leaving 16 bases between them. The CDR3 is made up of 16 amino acids. CDR3 loop: CAISQGGLGGNQPQHF. CDR3 coding DNA: TGTGCCATCAGTCAGGGCGGTCTTGGAGGCAATCAGCCCCAGCATTTT.

V is TRBV4-2 and J is TRBJ1-2; D gene uncertain. From germline, CDR1 is LGHNA and CDR2 YNFKEQ. This CDR3 spans 14 amino acids. The V end lost 2 bases, the J end lost 5 bases, and 12 bases lay between the germline ends. The CDR3 loop is CASSQIGVGYGYTF. Here the CDR3 DNA reads TGTGCCAGCAGCCAAATCGGGGTAGGGTATGGCTACACCTTC.

This rearrangement joins TRBV3-1 (or the pseudogene TRBV3-2) to TRBJ2-3; TRBD1 matches at 11 bases. Germline CDR1 reads LGHDT; CDR2 reads YNNKEL (reference sequence). The CDR3 runs to 18 residues. V was pared by 4 bases and J by 1 base, with 10 bases of the junction left unmatched. CDR3 sequence: CASSRWTGGGRGTDTQYF. The CDR3 coding sequence is TGTGCCAGCAGCCGTTGGACAGGGGGCGGACGTGGCACAGATACGCAGTATTTT.

Concerning this clone: This may be a read error: a much more frequent sequence differs by one nucleotide. Other DNA sequences of this sample code for an identical CDR3. The chain uses TRBV6-5 and TRBJ1-1; D may be TRBD1 (5 bases). This CDR3 contains 13 residues. The germline V and J ends were trimmed by 4 bases and 1 base, with 7 bases remaining between them. CDR1 and CDR2 (germline): MNHEY, SVGAGI. CDR3 loop: CASSSGQNTEAFF. The CDR3 DNA follows: TGTGCCAGCAGTTCCGGACAGAACACTGAAGCTTTCTTT.

V and J are TRBV13 and TRBJ2-1; D remains unclear. The V gene lost 3 bases and the J gene lost 9 bases, with 12 bases spanning the gap. The CDR3 contains 13 residues. Per the germline V gene, CDR1 is PRHDT and CDR2 is FYEKMQ (reference sequence). Here the CDR3 DNA reads TGTGCCAGCAGCTTTTTACAAAATCTTGAGCAGTTCTTC. This encodes CASSFLQNLEQFF.

The gene calls are TRBV28 and TRBJ1-2; the D is unclear. V gave up 5 bases and J gave up 1 base, with 8 bases separating them. The germline V gene encodes CDR1 MDHEN and CDR2 SYDVKM. The length of the CDR3 is 13 residues. CDR3 bases: TGTGCCAGCAGTCCTCCGGGTAACTATGGCTACACCTTC. Its protein is CASSPPGNYGYTF.

CDR3: CASNPGQDLLSNQPQHF. As DNA, the CDR3 is TGTGCCAGCAATCCAGGACAGGACCTACTGAGCAATCAGCCCCAGCATTTT. The chain joins TRBV6-7 to TRBJ1-5, with 7 bases that match TRBD1. Being an ORF, TRBV6-7 has a function that is uncertain. V shed 7 bases and J 1 base; nucleotides not matched to a gene: 13. The CDR3 runs to 17 residues.

In its sample, this clone was seen once. The chain couples TRBV27 to TRBJ2-6; D gene ambiguous. The CDR3 extends over 17 amino acids. Trimming left V 4 bases short and J 0 bases short, with 13 bases between. Germline CDR1 MNHEY, CDR2 SMNVEV (reference sequence). CDR3 residues: CASSSVAPYSGANVLTF. The CDR3 DNA sequence: TGTGCCAGCAGTTCTGTCGCACCCTACTCTGGGGCCAACGTCCTGACTTTC.

There are a few counts of this clone. J is TRBJ1-1 and V is TRBV4-1, with D unresolved. This CDR3 is built from 13 residues. V lost 2 bases to trimming and J lost 6 bases, with 10 bases between them. Germline-derived CDR1 and CDR2 are MGHRA and YSYEKL. The CDR3 spells CASSQPGSAEAFF. DNA of the CDR3: TGCGCCAGCAGCCAACCAGGCTCGGCTGAAGCTTTCTTT.

The chain is built from TRBV27 and TRBJ2-7; 12 bases are a match to TRBD2. The J segment lost 0 bases and the V segment lost 5 bases, leaving 14 bases of the junction unmatched. Germline V CDR1 and CDR2: MNHEY, SMNVEV (reference sequence). The CDR3 length is 19 residues. The CDR3 coding sequence is TGTGCCAGCAGTCCCCACGCTAGCGGGGGGGGGTTAAGCTCCTACGAGCAGTACTTC. Its protein is CASSPHASGGGLSSYEQYF.

The genes are TRBV7-7 and TRBJ2-7; D is ambiguous. From germline, CDR1 is SSHAT and CDR2 FNYEAQ (reference sequence). This CDR3 is built from 17 residues. V lost 5 bases to trimming and J lost 2 bases, with 22 bases between them. The CDR3 sequence: CASSQKGYSKRTYEQYF. Written as DNA, the CDR3 is TGTGCCAGCAGCCAAAAAGGCTACAGCAAAAGAACCTACGAGCAGTACTTC.

The chain joins TRBV7-2 to TRBJ1-5; maybe TRBD1 (6 bases). The CDR3 length is 13 residues. V was cut by 4 bases and J by 6 bases, with 10 bases left in between. Germline lookup yields CDR1 SGHTA and CDR2 FQGNSA. CDR3 in DNA: TGTGCCAGCAGCTGGACAGAAGGTCAGCCCCAGCATTTT. This codes for CASSWTEGQPQHF. The whole variable domain, remainder taken from reference TRBV7-2 and TRBJ1-5, is GAGVSQSPSNKVTEKGKDVELRCDPISGHTALYWYRQSLGQGLEFLIYFQGNSAPDKSGLPSDRFSAERTGGSVSTLTIQRTQQEDSAVYLCASSWTEGQPQHFGDGTRLSIL.

V gene TRBV3-1 (or the pseudogene TRBV3-2) combines with J gene TRBJ1-5, with a possible D match to TRBD1 (6 bases). The V end was cut by 1 base, the J end by 6 bases, with 10 bases between. CDR1 is LGHDT and CDR2 is YNNKEL in the germline V gene (reference sequence). The CDR3 length is 14 residues. The CDR3 is CASSQAGQSQPQHF. The CDR3 region has the DNA TGTGCCAGCAGCCAAGCCGGACAGAGTCAGCCCCAGCATTTT.

V and J are TRBV6-5 and TRBJ1-3, with 7 nucleotides matching TRBD1. Per germline, CDR1 MNHEY and CDR2 SVGAGI. This CDR3 is built from 15 residues. Trimming took 6 bases from V and 4 from J; bases not matched to a gene: 9. Here the CDR3 reads CASSHLRGTGNTIYF. In nucleotides, the CDR3 is TGTGCCAGCAGCCATCTCAGGGGGACGGGAAACACCATATATTTT.

The CDR3 region is CASSLYQAYEQYF. The CDR3 DNA reads TGTGCCAGCAGTTTGTACCAGGCCTACGAGCAGTACTTC. The chain is built from TRBV12-3 or TRBV12-4 and TRBJ2-7, with no clear D. Trimming pared 3 bases from V and 2 bases from J, leaving 8 bases between. CDR3 length: 13 residues.

The chain joins TRBV19 to TRBJ1-2; the D gene is possibly TRBD1 (6 bases). Germline CDR1 reads LNHDA; CDR2 reads SQIVND (reference sequence). V was clipped by 4 bases and J by 6 bases, with 18 bases between them. This CDR3 contains 15 residues. CDR3 coding DNA: TGTGCCAGTAGTACGGACCCCGGGGGGCTGGATGGCTACACCTTC. Amino acid sequence: CASSTDPGGLDGYTF.

The genes are TRBV7-2 and TRBJ2-7, with 11 nucleotides matching TRBD2. Per germline, CDR1 SGHTA and CDR2 FQGNSA. There are 15 residues in the CDR3. V shed 5 bases, J shed 4 bases, and the junction held 7 bases outside the gene matches. CDR3 nucleotide sequence: TGTGCCAGCAGCGCCGAAACTAGCGGGGGATACGAGCAGTACTTC. Protein sequence: CASSAETSGGYEQYF.

The CDR3: CSANVGLNTEAFF. CDR3 in DNA: TGCAGCGCCAATGTGGGGCTGAACACTGAAGCTTTCTTT. The chain combines TRBV29-1 with TRBJ1-1; D is possibly TRBD1 (5 bases). Trimming removed 7 bases from V and 0 bases from J, with 12 bases in between. Per germline, CDR1 SQVTM and CDR2 ANQGSEA. The CDR3 runs to 13 residues.

J is TRBJ2-3 and V is TRBV19; TRBD2 agrees at 11 bases. This CDR3 contains 17 residues. CDR1 is LNHDA, CDR2 SQIVND, per germline (reference sequence). The V gene end was trimmed by 1 base and the J gene end by 7 bases; junction bases not matched to a gene: 10. The CDR3 here is CASSIGRLAGWLNTQYF. Here the CDR3 DNA reads TGTGCCAGTAGTATAGGACGACTAGCGGGGTGGTTAAATACGCAGTATTTT.

The genes are TRBV5-1 and TRBJ2-5; 11 bases match TRBD1. This CDR3 spans 15 amino acids. The trim removed 4 bases at V and 5 bases at J, leaving 7 bases unmatched. Germline-derived CDR1 and CDR2 are SGHRS and YFSETQ. CDR3: CASSPGQGAGETQYF. Here the CDR3 DNA reads TGCGCCAGCAGCCCAGGACAGGGGGCAGGGGAGACCCAGTACTTC.

J is TRBJ1-1 and V is TRBV2, with 11 bases fitting TRBD1. With 6 bases clipped from V and 6 bases from J, the junction kept 3 bases outside the gene matches. CDR3 size: 13 residues. CDR1 and CDR2 from the germline V gene are SNHLY and FYNNEI. The CDR3: CASRGQGAAEAFF. DNA of the CDR3: TGTGCCAGCAGAGGACAGGGGGCCGCTGAAGCTTTCTTT. Drawing the rest from reference TRBV2 and TRBJ1-1, the complete variable domain is EPEVTQTPSHQVTQMGQEVILRCVPISNHLYFYWYRQILGQKVEFLVSFYNNEISEKSEIFDDQFSVERPDGSNFTLKIRSTKLEDSAMYFCASRGQGAAEAFFGQGTRLTVV.

The chain carries TRBV27 and TRBJ1-1, with 11 bases lining up with TRBD1. Germline V CDR1 and CDR2: MNHEY, SMNVEV (reference sequence). Germline trimming cut 6 bases from V and 2 bases from J; bases unmatched to any gene: 2. The CDR3 extends over 14 amino acids. CDR3 sequence reads: CASRWTGGNTEAFF. The DNA of the CDR3 is TGTGCCAGCAGGTGGACAGGGGGCAACACTGAAGCTTTCTTT.

This clone was observed once. V usage is TRBV5-5 and J usage is TRBJ2-7; TRBD2 aligns across 8 bases. Per germline, CDR1 SGHKS and CDR2 YYEKEE (reference sequence). Trimming took 0 bases from V and 3 from J; bases not matched to a gene: 5. This CDR3 is 15 amino acids long. CDR3 protein: CASSLAGGNDYEQYF. CDR3 nucleotide sequence: TGTGCCAGCAGCTTGGCGGGAGGGAACGACTACGAGCAGTACTTC.

The V gene is TRBV10-3, the J gene TRBJ2-7; D remains unclear. The CDR3 consists of 8 residues. V lost 10 bases and J 6 bases, leaving 4 bases between the germline ends. Per the germline V gene, CDR1 is ENHRY and CDR2 is SYGVKD. The CDR3 DNA sequence: TGTGCCACCTGCGAGCAGTACTTC. It translates to CATCEQYF.

The V gene is TRBV3-1 (or the pseudogene TRBV3-2), the J gene TRBJ1-1; 11 positions agree with TRBD1. CDR3 length equals 14 residues. Trimming took 0 bases from V and 11 from J; bases not matched to a gene: 5. The germline gives CDR1 LGHDT, CDR2 YNNKEL (reference sequence). CDR3 nucleotides: TGTGCCAGCAGCCAAGAAGCGGACAGGGGGCAGGCTTTCTTT. As protein: CASSQEADRGQAFF.